The source of this T cell receptor (beta chain) is a study of identical twins. Regarding the study as a whole: In drawing conclusions, the study used cross-sectional statistical analysis and did not follow the same donors. Beta clonotypes that were abundant in cord blood contained fewer insertions, a pattern absent from memory repertoires.

Germline CDR1 and CDR2: SNHLY and FYNNEI. The CDR3 has 14 residues. V gave up 5 bases and J gave up 6 bases, with 14 bases separating them. This clonotype turned up a few times. Its specificity is unknown. Addition of a universal primer site occurred through template switching, and cDNA carried unique molecular identifiers. TCRdb reanalysed the 5' RACE reads using MiXCR and keeps one entry per CDR3 protein. This table has 450,000 or so distinct CDR3 sequences, 14% appearing once. In addition, the sample was reused for a study of yellow fever vaccine responses in identical twins. That source reports: Reports say the vaccine T cell response in twins looked partly convergent and partly personalized.

Sequencing used CD4+ T cells sorted from blood. The genes are TRBV2 and TRBJ2-1; D unclear. The TCR was taken from a woman under 30 in good health. The CDR3 here is CASSRDFVTNEQFF. CDR3 coding DNA: TGTGCCAGCAGTCGAGACTTCGTAACCAATGAGCAGTTCTTC.